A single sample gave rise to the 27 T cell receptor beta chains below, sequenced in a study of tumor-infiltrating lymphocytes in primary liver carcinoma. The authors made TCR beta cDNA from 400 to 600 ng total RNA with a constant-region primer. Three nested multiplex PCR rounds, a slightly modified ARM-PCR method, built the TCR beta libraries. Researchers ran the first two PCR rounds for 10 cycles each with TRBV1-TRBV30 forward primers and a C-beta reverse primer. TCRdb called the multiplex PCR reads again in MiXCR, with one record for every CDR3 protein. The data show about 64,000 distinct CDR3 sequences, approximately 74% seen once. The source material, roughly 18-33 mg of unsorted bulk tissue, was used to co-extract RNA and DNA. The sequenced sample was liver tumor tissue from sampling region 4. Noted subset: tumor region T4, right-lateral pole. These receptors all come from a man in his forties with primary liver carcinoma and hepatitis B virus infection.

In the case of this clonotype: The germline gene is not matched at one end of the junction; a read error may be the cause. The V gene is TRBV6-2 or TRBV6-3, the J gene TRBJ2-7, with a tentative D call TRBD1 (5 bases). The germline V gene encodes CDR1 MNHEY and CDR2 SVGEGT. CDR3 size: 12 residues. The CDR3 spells CAICQGTYDQYF. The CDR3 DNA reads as TGTGCCATCTGTCAGGGTACCTACGACCAGTACTTC.

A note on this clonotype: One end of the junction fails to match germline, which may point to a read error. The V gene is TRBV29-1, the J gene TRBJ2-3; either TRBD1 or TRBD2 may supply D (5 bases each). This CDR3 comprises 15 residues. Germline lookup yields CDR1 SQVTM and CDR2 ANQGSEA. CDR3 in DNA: TGCATCGTTGAGGGTGGGGCCGGCATCACAGATACGCAGTATTTT. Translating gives CIVEGGAGITDTQYF.

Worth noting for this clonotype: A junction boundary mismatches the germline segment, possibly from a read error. As DNA, the CDR3 is TGTGCCAGCAGTGAATACGGTCGTGGTCAGCCCCAGCGTTTT. Residues: CASSEYGRGQPQRF. This chain uses TRBV6-5 with TRBJ1-5; the D is unclear. Germline CDR1 MNHEY, CDR2 SVGAGI. This CDR3 comprises 14 residues.

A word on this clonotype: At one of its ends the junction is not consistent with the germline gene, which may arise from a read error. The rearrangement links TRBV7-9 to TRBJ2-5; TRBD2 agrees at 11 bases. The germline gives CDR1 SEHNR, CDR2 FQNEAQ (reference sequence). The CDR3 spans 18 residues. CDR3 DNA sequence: TGTGCCAGCGGCTCGCCGGGGACTAGCGGAGGGTACCAAGAGACCCAGTATTTC. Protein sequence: CASGSPGTSGGYQETQYF.

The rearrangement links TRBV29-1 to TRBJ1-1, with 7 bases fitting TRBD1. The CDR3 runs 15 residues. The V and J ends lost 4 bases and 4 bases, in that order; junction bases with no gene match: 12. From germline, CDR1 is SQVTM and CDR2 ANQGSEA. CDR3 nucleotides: TGCAGCGTTGTAGGGGGCTGGGGGATGACCACTGAAGCTTTCTTT. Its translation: CSVVGGWGMTTEAFF.

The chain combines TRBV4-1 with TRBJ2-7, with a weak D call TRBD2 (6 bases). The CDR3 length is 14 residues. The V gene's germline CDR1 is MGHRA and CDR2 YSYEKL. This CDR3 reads CTSSQSNQIYEQYF. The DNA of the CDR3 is TGCACTAGCAGCCAATCAAACCAGATCTACGAGCAGTACTTC.

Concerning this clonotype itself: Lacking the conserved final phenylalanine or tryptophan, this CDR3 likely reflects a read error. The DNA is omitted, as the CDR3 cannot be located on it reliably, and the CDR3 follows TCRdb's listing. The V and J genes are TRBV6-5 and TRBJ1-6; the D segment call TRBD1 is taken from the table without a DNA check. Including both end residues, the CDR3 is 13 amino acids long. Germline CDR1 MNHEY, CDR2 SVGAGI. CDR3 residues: CASVESGGSKPHL.

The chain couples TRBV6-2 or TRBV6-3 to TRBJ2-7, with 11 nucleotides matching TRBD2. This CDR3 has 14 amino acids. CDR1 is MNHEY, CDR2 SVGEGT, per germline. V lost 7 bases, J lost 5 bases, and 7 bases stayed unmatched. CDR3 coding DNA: TGTGCCAGCAAAGAAACTAGCGGGAGTAACGAGCAGTACTTC. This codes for CASKETSGSNEQYF.

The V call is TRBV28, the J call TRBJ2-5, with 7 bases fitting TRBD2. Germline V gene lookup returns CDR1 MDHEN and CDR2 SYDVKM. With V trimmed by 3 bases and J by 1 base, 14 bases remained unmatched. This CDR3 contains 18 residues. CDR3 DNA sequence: TGTGCCAGCAGTTTTTCTCGCGGACTAGGGAGCCTCCAAGAGACCCAGTACTTC. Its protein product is CASSFSRGLGSLQETQYF.

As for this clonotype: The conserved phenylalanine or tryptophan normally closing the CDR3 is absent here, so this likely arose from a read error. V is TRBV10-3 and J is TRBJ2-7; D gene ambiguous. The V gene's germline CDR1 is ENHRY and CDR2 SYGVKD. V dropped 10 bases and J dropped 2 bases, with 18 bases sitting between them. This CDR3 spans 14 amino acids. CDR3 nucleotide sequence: TGTGCCACCTCTGACACCTTGGCTGCCTACGAGCAGTACTTG. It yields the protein CATSDTLAAYEQYL.

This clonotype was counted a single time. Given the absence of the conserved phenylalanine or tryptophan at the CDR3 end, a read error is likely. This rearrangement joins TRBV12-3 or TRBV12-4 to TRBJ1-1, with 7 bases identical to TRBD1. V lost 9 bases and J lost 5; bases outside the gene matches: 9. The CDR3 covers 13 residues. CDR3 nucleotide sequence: TGTGCCAGTAGTAAGGGGGCAGGGACTGAAGCTTTCTCT. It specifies CASSKGAGTEAFS.

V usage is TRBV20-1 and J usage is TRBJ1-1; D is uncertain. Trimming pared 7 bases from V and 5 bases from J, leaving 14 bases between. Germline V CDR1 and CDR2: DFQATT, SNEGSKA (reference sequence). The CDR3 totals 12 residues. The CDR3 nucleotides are TGCAGTGTCCTGAAGGCGAGTACTGAAGCTTTCTTT. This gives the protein CSVLKASTEAFF.

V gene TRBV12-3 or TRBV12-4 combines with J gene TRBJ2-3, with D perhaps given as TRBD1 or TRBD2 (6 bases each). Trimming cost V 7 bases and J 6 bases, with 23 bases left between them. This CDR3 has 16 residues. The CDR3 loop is CASTDLGASVTDTQYF. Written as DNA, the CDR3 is TGTGCCAGCACCGACCTGGGGGCTAGCGTGACGGATACGCAGTATTTT.

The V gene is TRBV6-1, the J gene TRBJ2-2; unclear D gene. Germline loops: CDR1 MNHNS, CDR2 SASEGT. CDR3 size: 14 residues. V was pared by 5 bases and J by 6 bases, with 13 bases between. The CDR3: CASSPTMLPGELFF. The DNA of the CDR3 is TGTGCCAGCAGTCCGACGATGCTCCCCGGGGAGCTGTTTTTT.

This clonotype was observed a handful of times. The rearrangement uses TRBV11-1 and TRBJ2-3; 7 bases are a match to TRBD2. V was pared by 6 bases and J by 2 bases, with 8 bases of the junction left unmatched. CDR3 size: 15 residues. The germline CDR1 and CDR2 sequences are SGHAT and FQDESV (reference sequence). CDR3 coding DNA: TGTGCCAGCAGTTCGGAGGGACTAACCACAGATACGCAGTATTTT. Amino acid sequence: CASSSEGLTTDTQYF. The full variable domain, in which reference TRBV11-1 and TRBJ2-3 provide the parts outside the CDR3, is EAEVAQSPRYKITEKSQAVAFWCDPISGHATLYWYRQILGQGPELLVQFQDESVVDDSQLPKDRFSAERLKGVDSTLKIQPAELGDSAMYLCASSSEGLTTDTQYFGPGTRLTVL.

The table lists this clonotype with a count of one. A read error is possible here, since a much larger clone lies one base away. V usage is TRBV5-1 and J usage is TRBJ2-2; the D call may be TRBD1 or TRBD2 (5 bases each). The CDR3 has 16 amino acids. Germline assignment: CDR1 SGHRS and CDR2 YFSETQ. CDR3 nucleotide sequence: TGCGCCAGCCGCTTACATCACAGGACGAACACCGGGGAGCTGGTTTTT. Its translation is CASRLHHRTNTGELVF.

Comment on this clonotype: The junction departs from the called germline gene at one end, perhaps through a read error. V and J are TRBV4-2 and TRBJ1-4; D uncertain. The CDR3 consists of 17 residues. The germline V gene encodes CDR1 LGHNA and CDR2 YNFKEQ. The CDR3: CANSKEGPKPTNEKLFF. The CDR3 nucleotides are TGTGCCAACAGCAAAGAGGGCCCCAAACCAACTAATGAAAAACTGTTTTTT.

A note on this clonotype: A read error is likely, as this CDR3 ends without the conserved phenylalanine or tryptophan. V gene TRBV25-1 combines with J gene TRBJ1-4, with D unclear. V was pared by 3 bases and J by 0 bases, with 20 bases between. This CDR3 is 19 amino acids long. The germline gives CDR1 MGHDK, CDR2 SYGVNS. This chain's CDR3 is CASSEEVAAVFATNEKLFL. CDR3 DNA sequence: TGTGCCAGCAGTGAGGAGGTGGCGGCGGTATTTGCAACTAATGAAAAACTGTTTCTT.

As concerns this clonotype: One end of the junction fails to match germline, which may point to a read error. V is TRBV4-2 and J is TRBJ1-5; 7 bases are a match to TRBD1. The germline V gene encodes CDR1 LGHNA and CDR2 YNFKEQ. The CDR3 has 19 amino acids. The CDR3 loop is CASSQGEASGQFSDQPQHF. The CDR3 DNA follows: TGTGCCAGCAGCCAAGGGGAGGCGTCGGGACAGTTTAGCGATCAGCCCCAGCATTTT.

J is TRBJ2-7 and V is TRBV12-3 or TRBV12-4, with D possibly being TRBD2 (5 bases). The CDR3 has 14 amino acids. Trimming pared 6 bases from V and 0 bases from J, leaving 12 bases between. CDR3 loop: CASRGSEVSYEQYF. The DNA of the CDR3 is TGTGCCAGCAGAGGGAGCGAGGTCTCCTACGAGCAGTACTTC.

In DNA, the CDR3 is TGCGCCAGCAGCCCAAGGGGGGGGTCGATTAATGAGCAGTTCTTC. Protein product: CASSPRGGSINEQFF. The genes are TRBV4-3 and TRBJ2-1; TRBD2 is a possible D gene (7 bases). This CDR3 has 15 residues. The V gene lost 4 bases and the J gene lost 7 bases, with 17 bases spanning the gap. Germline V gene lookup returns CDR1 LGHNA and CDR2 YSLEER.

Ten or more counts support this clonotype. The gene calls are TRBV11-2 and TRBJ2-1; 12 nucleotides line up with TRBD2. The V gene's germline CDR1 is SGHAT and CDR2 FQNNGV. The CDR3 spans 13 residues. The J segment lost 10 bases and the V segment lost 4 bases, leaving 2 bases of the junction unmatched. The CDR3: CASSWTSGAEQFF. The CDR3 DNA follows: TGTGCCAGCAGCTGGACTAGCGGGGCAGAGCAGTTCTTC.

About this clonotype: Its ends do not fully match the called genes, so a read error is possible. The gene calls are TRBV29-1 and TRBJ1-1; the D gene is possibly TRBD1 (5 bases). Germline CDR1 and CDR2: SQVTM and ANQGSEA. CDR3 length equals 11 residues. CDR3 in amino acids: CSVDPDTETFF. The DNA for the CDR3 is TGCAGCGTTGATCCGGACACTGAAACTTTCTTT.

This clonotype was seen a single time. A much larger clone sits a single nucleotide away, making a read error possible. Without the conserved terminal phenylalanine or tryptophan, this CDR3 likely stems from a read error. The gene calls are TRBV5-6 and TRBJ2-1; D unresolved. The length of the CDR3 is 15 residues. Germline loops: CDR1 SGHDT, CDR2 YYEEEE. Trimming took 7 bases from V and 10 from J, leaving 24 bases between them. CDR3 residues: CASSRSDTQGWEQFL. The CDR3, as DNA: TGTGCCAGCTCCAGGTCCGACACTCAAGGGTGGGAGCAGTTCTTA.

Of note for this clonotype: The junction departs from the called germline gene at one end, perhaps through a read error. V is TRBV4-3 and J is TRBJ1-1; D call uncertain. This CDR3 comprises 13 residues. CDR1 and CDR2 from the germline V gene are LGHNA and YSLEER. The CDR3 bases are TGCGTCAGCAGCCAAGATACCACGACCGAAGCTTTCTTT. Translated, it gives CVSSQDTTTEAFF.

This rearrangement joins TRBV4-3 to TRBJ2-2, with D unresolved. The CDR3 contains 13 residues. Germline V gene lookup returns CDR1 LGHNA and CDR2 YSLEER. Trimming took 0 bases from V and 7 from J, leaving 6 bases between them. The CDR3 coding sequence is TGCGCCAGCAGCCAAGATTGTTACGGGGAGCTGTTTTTT. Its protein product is CASSQDCYGELFF.

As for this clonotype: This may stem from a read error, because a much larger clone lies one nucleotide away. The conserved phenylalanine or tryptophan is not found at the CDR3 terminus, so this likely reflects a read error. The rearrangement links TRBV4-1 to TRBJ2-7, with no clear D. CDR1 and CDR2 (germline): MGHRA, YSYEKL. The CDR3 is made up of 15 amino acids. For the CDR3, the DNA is TGCACCAGCAGCCAAGTCGGGCCCAACTCCTACGAGCAGTACATC. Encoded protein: CTSSQVGPNSYEQYI.